A selection of T cell receptor beta chains follows, all from one sample in a study of a mutant IDH1 vaccine in newly diagnosed glioma. The data were produced by immunoSEQ multiplex PCR, yet TCRdb's version contains in-frame clones alone and is incomplete. The table shows about 92,000 clones, with around 77% occurring only once. Specimen: PBMCs, collected from a glioma patient treated with radiotherapy, temozolomide or both. All receptors come from a man aged 35 to 55 with glioma. CDR3s include the opening cysteine and the closing phenylalanine or tryptophan. Each record gives: V gene, J gene, CDR3 protein.

TRBV9	TRBJ2-5	CASSNGAGSQETQYF
TRBV10-3	-	CAARQAGSYEQYF
TRBV10-3	TRBJ2-6	CAISGDRVRSGANVLTF
TRBV10-3	TRBJ2-3	CATAGGGSTDTQYF
TRBV5-6	TRBJ2-7	CASSRPGGNYEQYF
TRBV5-4	TRBJ1-6	CASSLVAGRIGSPLHF
TRBV7-9	TRBJ1-2	CASSLVASGYTF
TRBV5-4	TRBJ2-7	CASSLGTAARYEQYF
TRBV4-3	TRBJ2-3	CASSQGPSARSTDTQYF
TRBV6-1	TRBJ2-7	CASMSLYYEQYF
TRBV6-5	TRBJ2-5	CASSSLGGPGETQYF
TRBV21-1	TRBJ2-7	CASSKVCEGRPYEQYF
TRBV27	TRBJ1-5	CASRTGGPNQPQHF
TRBV19	TRBJ2-1	CASNPHTGQGHYNEQFF
TRBV14	TRBJ2-3	CASSPRTVDTQYF
TRBV23-1	TRBJ1-5	CAGPRGRGRIGQPQHF
TRBV25-1	TRBJ2-3	CASSLVGADTQYF
TRBV5-1	TRBJ2-3	CASSLDRGGTDTQYF
TRBV6-5	TRBJ2-7	CASRWDRAPNEQYF
TRBV11-2	TRBJ2-1	CASSSLLVGSRYNEQFF
TRBV15	TRBJ2-7	CATSGEAGADYEQYF
TRBV6-5	TRBJ2-7	CASKGTGDYEQYF
TRBV5-1	TRBJ1-1	CASSLVSRESTEAFF
TRBV4-2	TRBJ2-7	CASSQESQGAAYEQYF
TRBV6-6	TRBJ2-1	CASSSTGTDSYNEQFF
TRBV5-6	TRBJ2-7	CASSLAGGLNYEQYF
TRBV19	TRBJ1-5	CASRLDRYSNQPQHF
TRBV30	TRBJ2-5	CAWSVRPSGKGQETQYF
TRBV7-3	TRBJ2-7	CASKPSGSSYEQYF
TRBV5-1	TRBJ1-6	CASSLEQGAPNSPLHF
TRBV5-1	TRBJ2-5	CASSSPGGREQYF
TRBV4-3	TRBJ2-3	CASSPFGSDTQYF
TRBV7-2	TRBJ2-3	CASRLFPGPTDTQYF